One T cell receptor (beta chain) is described in this entry. This record belongs to a study of T cell changes during pregnancy in multiple sclerosis. Germline-derived CDR1 and CDR2 are SQVTM and ANQGSEA. Trimming cost V 3 bases and J 7 bases; bases outside gene matches: 8. The CDR3 spans 15 residues. The repertoire was sequenced with immunoSEQ multiplex PCR; TCRdb's copy has only in-frame clones and lacks some. Of about 59,000 clones in the sample, approximately 90% were seen once. The clonotype originates from a female donor in good health, enrolled as a control in a pregnancy study. Sequencing was performed on peripheral blood, taken in the third trimester of pregnancy. The chain carries TRBV29-1 and TRBJ2-1, with 11 bases lining up with TRBD2. The CDR3: CSVDPLAGGWNEQFF. In DNA, the CDR3 is TGCAGCGTTGATCCGCTAGCGGGAGGTTGGAATGAGCAGTTCTTC.